This entry lists 25 T cell receptor beta chains sequenced from one sample in a study of cytotoxic CD8 clonotypes in ibrutinib-treated CLL. Clones were sequenced by immunoSEQ multiplex PCR, and TCRdb holds only the in-frame ones, with some missing. The table has about 300,000 clones, approximately 76% seen once. Sequencing was performed on PBMCs, taken at disease progression, from a patient treated with ibrutinib. The source is a human donor with chronic lymphocytic leukemia.

The V call is TRBV14, the J call TRBJ1-2, with D uncertain. With 3 bases removed from V and 8 bases from J, the gap between germline ends came to 7 bases. Germline loops: CDR1 SGHDN, CDR2 FVKESK. This CDR3 is 11 amino acids long. CDR3 bases: TGTGCCAGCAGCCAGGGGAAAGGCTACACCTTC. Protein product: CASSQGKGYTF.

V is TRBV5-1 and J is TRBJ2-1; 10 bases are shared with TRBD2. The CDR3 runs 14 residues. In germline, CDR1 is SGHRS, CDR2 YFSETQ. Trimming cost V 0 bases and J 9 bases; bases outside gene matches: 3. For the CDR3, the DNA is TGCGCCAGCAGCTTGGCTTTAGCGGGGGGTGAGCAGTTCTTC. This translates into CASSLALAGGEQFF.

This chain uses TRBV2 with TRBJ1-1; tentatively, D is TRBD1 (6 bases). Deletions cut 6 bases from V and 8 bases from J, with 13 bases between. This CDR3 contains 12 residues. Germline-derived CDR1 and CDR2 are SNHLY and FYNNEI. CDR3 sequence: CASRRRGSEAFF. The CDR3 nucleotides are TGTGCCAGCAGACGAAGGGGGTCGGAAGCTTTCTTT. The full variable domain, its missing parts supplied by reference TRBV2 and TRBJ1-1, is EPEVTQTPSHQVTQMGQEVILRCVPISNHLYFYWYRQILGQKVEFLVSFYNNEISEKSEIFDDQFSVERPDGSNFTLKIRSTKLEDSAMYFCASRRRGSEAFFGQGTRLTVV.

The sample holds a few counts of this clone. The rearrangement joins TRBV29-1 to TRBJ2-3, with a weak D call TRBD1 (6 bases). CDR1 and CDR2 (germline): SQVTM, ANQGSEA. V lost 6 bases to trimming and J lost 1 base, with 11 bases between them. The CDR3 spans 13 residues. In DNA form, the CDR3 reads TGCAGCGTGGAATGGACAGGCACAGATACGCAGTATTTT. Protein sequence: CSVEWTGTDTQYF.

This rearrangement joins TRBV5-1 to TRBJ2-7; 10 bases line up with TRBD2. J gave up 2 bases and V 1 base, and 9 bases lay outside the gene matches. CDR3 length: 17 residues. Germline CDR1 is SGHRS and CDR2 is YFSETQ. The CDR3, as DNA: TGCGCCAGCAGCTTGAGGCTAGCGGGAGCGACCGCCTACGAGCAGTACTTC. Translated: CASSLRLAGATAYEQYF.

The chain recombines TRBV9 with TRBJ2-7; D is uncertain. V lost 0 bases to trimming and J lost 0 bases, with 13 bases between them. The CDR3 totals 16 residues. Germline V gene sequence: CDR1 SGDLS, CDR2 YYNGEE. CDR3 nucleotide sequence: TGTGCCAGCAGCGTAGGGGGAAGCGCGAGCTCCTACGAGCAGTACTTC. Amino acid sequence: CASSVGGSASSYEQYF.

The J gene is TRBJ1-1, the V gene TRBV28, with 9 bases matching TRBD1. The CDR3 loop spans 12 amino acids. Germline assignment: CDR1 MDHEN and CDR2 SYDVKM. Germline trimming cut 8 bases from V and 8 bases from J; bases unmatched to any gene: 6. CDR3 protein: CASLSGTGEAFF. The CDR3, as DNA: TGTGCCAGCCTTTCCGGGACAGGGGAAGCTTTCTTT.

The chain links TRBV29-1 to TRBJ2-3; D remains unclear. CDR3 size: 13 residues. Deletions cut 7 bases from V and 1 base from J, with 12 bases between. CDR1 is SQVTM and CDR2 is ANQGSEA in the germline V gene. The DNA of the CDR3 is TGCAGCGCCTCGTCGGGCGGCACAGATACGCAGTATTTT. Its protein product is CSASSGGTDTQYF.

The chain carries TRBV7-2 and TRBJ1-2, with D unclear. Germline lookup yields CDR1 SGHTA and CDR2 FQGNSA. Trimming removed 2 bases at V and 7 bases at J, with 8 bases between. CDR3 length equals 12 residues. In DNA, the CDR3 is TGTGCCAGCAGCTTAAGGACGGTTGGCTACACCTTC. Its translation is CASSLRTVGYTF.

The genes are TRBV4-3 and TRBJ2-1; 11 bases agree with TRBD2. The CDR3 sequence is 16 residues long. Per germline, CDR1 LGHNA and CDR2 YSLEER. With V trimmed by 0 bases and J by 3 bases, 1 base remained unmatched. The CDR3: CASSQELAGVYNEQFF. The CDR3 nucleotides are TGCGCCAGCAGCCAAGAACTAGCGGGAGTCTACAATGAGCAGTTCTTC.

The rearrangement uses TRBV29-1 and TRBJ1-2, with unresolved D. This CDR3 comprises 10 residues. V was trimmed by 4 bases and J by 7 bases, leaving 7 bases between them. The germline CDR1 and CDR2 sequences are SQVTM and ANQGSEA. CDR3 bases: TGCAGCGTTGGTTGGCTTGGCTACACCTTC. This encodes CSVGWLGYTF.

This clone was observed a single time. The J gene is TRBJ2-3, the V gene TRBV7-9; D might be TRBD2 (6 bases). V gave up 4 bases and J gave up 8 bases, with 16 bases separating them. Per the germline V gene, CDR1 is SEHNR and CDR2 is FQNEAQ (reference sequence). This CDR3 comprises 14 residues. The CDR3 region has the DNA TGTGCCAGCAGCTGGGGGGATAGCGCTCGTACGCAGTATTTT. This encodes CASSWGDSARTQYF.

The chain uses TRBV10-3 and TRBJ2-5, with 8 bases aligning to TRBD1. The CDR3 length is 15 residues. Per germline, CDR1 ENHRY and CDR2 SYGVKD. The ends lost 4 bases at V and 1 base at J; junction bases unmatched: 5. The CDR3 region is CAISADRGFQETQYF. The CDR3 DNA follows: TGTGCCATCAGTGCTGACAGGGGATTCCAAGAGACCCAGTACTTC.

The V call is TRBV12-5, the J call TRBJ1-5; D is undetermined. The CDR3 sequence is 16 residues long. From germline, CDR1 is LGHNT and CDR2 FRNRAP. V gave up 2 bases and J gave up 0 bases, with 11 bases separating them. The CDR3 DNA reads TGTGCTAGTGGTTTGACGGCCGACGGTAGCAATCAGCCCCAGCATTTT. This gives the protein CASGLTADGSNQPQHF.

This chain connects TRBV10-3 to TRBJ2-5; possible D gene TRBD2, 5 bases. There are 18 residues in the CDR3. The germline CDR1 and CDR2 sequences are ENHRY and SYGVKD. V shed 4 bases and J shed 2 bases, with 23 bases lying between them. DNA of the CDR3: TGTGCCATCAGTGCTCTTCCTCCGAGCGGCGGATTACAAGAGACCCAGTACTTC. Translated, it gives CAISALPPSGGLQETQYF.

CDR3 loop: CATSREDGIWNEQFF. In DNA, the CDR3 is TGTGCCACCAGCAGAGAAGACGGCATCTGGAATGAGCAGTTCTTC. V usage is TRBV15 and J usage is TRBJ2-1; D call uncertain. Trimming shortened V by 0 bases and J by 7 bases, and 13 bases separated the two germline ends. The CDR3 covers 15 residues. Germline V gene lookup returns CDR1 LNHNV and CDR2 YYDKDF (reference sequence).

The chain combines TRBV19 with TRBJ2-7, with 8 bases lining up with TRBD1. Trimming removed 5 bases from V and 6 bases from J; junction bases left unmatched: 9. The CDR3 loop spans 14 amino acids. The germline V gene encodes CDR1 LNHDA and CDR2 SQIVND (reference sequence). CDR3 DNA: TGTGCCAGTAGTGTCGCCCCTACAGGGGGCGAGCAGTACTTC. Residues: CASSVAPTGGEQYF.

The V gene is TRBV27, the J gene TRBJ2-7; D remains unclear. Trimming stripped 5 bases from V and 3 bases from J, with 8 bases between. The CDR3 has 12 residues. In germline, CDR1 is MNHEY, CDR2 SMNVEV (reference sequence). CDR3 protein: CASSPLGYEQYF. CDR3 sequence (DNA): TGTGCCAGCAGTCCTCTTGGCTACGAGCAGTACTTC.

The chain carries TRBV29-1 and TRBJ1-3, with D tentatively TRBD1 (5 bases). Trimming left V 5 bases short and J 4 bases short, with 12 bases between. CDR1 and CDR2 from the germline V gene are SQVTM and ANQGSEA. The CDR3 runs 13 residues. Here the CDR3 DNA reads TGCAGCGTTCCCGGGACCAAAGGAAACACCATATATTTT. Translated: CSVPGTKGNTIYF. The complete variable domain, with remaining parts taken from reference TRBV29-1 and TRBJ1-3, reads SAVISQKPSRDICQRGTSLTIQCQVDSQVTMMFWYRQQPGQSLTLIATANQGSEATYESGFVIDKFPISRPNLTFSTLTVSNMSPEDSSIYLCSVPGTKGNTIYFGEGSWLTVV.

This chain connects TRBV2 to TRBJ1-2, with D tentatively TRBD1 (6 bases). The V and J ends lost 2 bases and 8 bases respectively, with 24 bases between them. The CDR3 runs to 17 residues. CDR1 SNHLY and CDR2 FYNNEI come from the germline V gene. The CDR3 here is CASSERGSRGQGGGYTF. CDR3 DNA: TGTGCCAGCAGTGAAAGGGGGTCCAGGGGTCAGGGTGGAGGCTACACCTTC.

The chain couples TRBV13 to TRBJ2-5; a possible D gene is TRBD1 (5 bases). This CDR3 has 14 residues. The germline gives CDR1 PRHDT, CDR2 FYEKMQ (reference sequence). V was cut by 2 bases and J by 1 base, with 8 bases left in between. CDR3 region: CASSLTGTQETQYF. The CDR3 DNA follows: TGTGCCAGCAGCTTAACAGGAACCCAAGAGACCCAGTACTTC.

This rearrangement joins TRBV9 to TRBJ1-2, with D possibly TRBD1 on 6 matching bases. Germline CDR1 SGDLS, CDR2 YYNGEE. V was trimmed by 0 bases and J by 4 bases, leaving 16 bases between them. This CDR3 has 16 amino acids. The CDR3 bases are TGTGCCAGCAGCGTAGGAGGGGGGGCCTTTGGCTATGGCTACACCTTC. Residues: CASSVGGGAFGYGYTF. The complete variable domain, with remaining parts taken from reference TRBV9 and TRBJ1-2, reads DSGVTQTPKHLITATGQRVTLRCSPRSGDLSVYWYQQSLDQGLQFLIQYYNGEERAKGNILERFSAQQFPDLHSELNLSSLELGDSALYFCASSVGGGAFGYGYTFGSGTRLTVV.

This clone has a handful of counts. Other DNA sequences in this sample translate to the same CDR3. This chain uses TRBV9 with TRBJ2-1, with 12 bases aligning to TRBD2. Trimming took 1 base from V and 4 from J; bases not matched to a gene: 0. Germline CDR1 reads SGDLS; CDR2 reads YYNGEE. The CDR3 covers 15 residues. The CDR3 reads CASSVLAGGYNEQFF. Here the CDR3 DNA reads TGTGCCAGCAGCGTACTAGCGGGGGGGTACAATGAGCAGTTCTTC.

This clone was picked up one time. The chain recombines TRBV6-5 with TRBJ1-2; D possibly corresponds to TRBD1 (5 bases). With 2 bases removed from V and 4 bases from J, the gap between germline ends came to 8 bases. CDR3 size: 13 residues. The germline gives CDR1 MNHEY, CDR2 SVGAGI. CDR3 DNA: TGTGCCAGCAGTTACGAGGGACCCTATGGCTACACCTTC. Its protein product is CASSYEGPYGYTF.

This sequence joins TRBV2 and TRBJ2-7, with D uncertain. The CDR3 runs 11 residues. Germline CDR1 is SNHLY and CDR2 is FYNNEI. V was trimmed by 3 bases and J by 3 bases, leaving 3 bases between them. As DNA, the CDR3 is TGTGCCAGCAGTGATGGCTACGAGCAGTACTTC. It translates to CASSDGYEQYF.